The rows below give T cell receptor beta chains drawn from one sample of a study of cytomegalovirus exposure and HLA in healthy donors. Here immunoSEQ multiplex PCR was the method, and the copy in TCRdb shows in-frame clones only, minus some. The sample consists of about 150,000 clones, more than 85% of them appearing once. Sequenced sample: PBMCs. These receptors all stem from a man between 18 and 35 years old in good health and CMV-seronegative. Each CDR3 is given with its conserved first and last residue. Each record gives: D gene, J gene, clone size, V gene, CDR3 protein, CDR3 DNA. A D gene is named only where the DNA matches it firmly. A row's size may be missing; if present it is once, few, many or a size class.

D: -
J: TRBJ1-5
size: -
V: TRBV4-1
CDR3: CASSQDRGNVPQHF
DNA: TGCGCCAGCAGCCAAGACCGGGGAAACGTTCCCCAGCATTTT

D: TRBD2
J: TRBJ2-3
size: -
V: TRBV19
CDR3: CASSTGTSLSTDTQYF
DNA: TGTGCCAGTAGTACTGGGACTAGCCTGAGCACAGATACGCAGTATTTT

D: TRBD1
J: TRBJ2-2
size: -
V: TRBV30
CDR3: CAWTPDRVNTGELFF
DNA: TGTGCCTGGACCCCAGACAGGGTTAACACCGGGGAGCTGTTTTTT

D: TRBD1
J: TRBJ1-3
size: -
V: TRBV19
CDR3: CASSLDRAGNTIYF
DNA: TGTGCCAGTAGTTTGGACAGGGCTGGAAACACCATATATTTT

D: -
J: TRBJ2-6
size: once
V: TRBV9
CDR3: CASSVGGSGANVLTF
DNA: TGTGCCAGCAGCGTGGGAGGAAGTGGGGCCAACGTCCTGACTTTC

D: TRBD1
J: TRBJ2-4
size: -
V: TRBV27
CDR3: CASSSQGAPKNIQYF
DNA: TGTGCCAGCAGCTCCCAGGGGGCGCCCAAAAACATTCAGTACTTC

D: -
J: TRBJ2-7
size: once
V: TRBV6-1
CDR3: CATAGQRYEQYF
DNA: TGTGCCACGGCGGGACAGAGGTACGAGCAGTACTTC

D: TRBD1
J: TRBJ2-4
size: -
V: TRBV6-1
CDR3: CASSRDRDPKNIQYF
DNA: TGTGCCAGCAGTAGGGACAGGGATCCCAAAAACATTCAGTACTTC

D: -
J: TRBJ1-6
size: -
V: TRBV9
CDR3: CASSAYQNYNSPLHF
DNA: TGTGCCAGCAGCGCCTATCAAAACTATAATTCACCCCTCCACTTT

D: -
J: TRBJ1-2
size: few
V: TRBV7-9
CDR3: CASSAGQKNYGYTF
DNA: TGTGCCAGCAGCGCCGGACAGAAAAACTATGGCTACACCTTC

D: -
J: TRBJ1-2
size: -
V: TRBV29-1
CDR3: CSVEDSFYGYTF
DNA: TGCAGCGTTGAAGATTCGTTCTATGGCTACACCTTC

D: TRBD2
J: TRBJ2-4
size: -
V: TRBV9
CDR3: CASSGPTSGSGIQYF
DNA: TGTGCCAGCAGCGGACCGACTAGCGGGAGTGGCATTCAGTACTTC

D: -
J: TRBJ2-3
size: -
V: TRBV14
CDR3: CASSQAMATQYF
DNA: TGTGCCAGCAGCCAAGCGATGGCAACGCAGTATTTT

D: -
J: TRBJ1-2
size: once
V: TRBV30
CDR3: CAWSVSGPSGTRGYTF
DNA: TGTGCCTGGAGTGTATCGGGCCCGTCCGGGACTAGAGGCTACACCTTC

D: TRBD1
J: TRBJ2-3
size: -
V: TRBV6-1
CDR3: CASRARTGPTDTQYF
DNA: TGTGCCAGCAGAGCAAGGACAGGGCCCACAGATACGCAGTATTTT

D: -
J: TRBJ2-3
size: -
V: TRBV7-6
CDR3: CASSLSGGTDTQYF
DNA: TGTGCCAGCAGCTTATCAGGGGGCACAGATACGCAGTATTTT

D: TRBD2
J: TRBJ2-1
size: -
V: TRBV10-1
CDR3: CASSNGLAGSSEQFF
DNA: TGCGCCAGCAGTAATGGACTAGCGGGGAGTTCGGAGCAGTTCTTC

D: TRBD1
J: TRBJ1-2
size: -
V: TRBV28
CDR3: CASSPGGWGYTF
DNA: TGTGCCAGCAGCCCAGGGGGTTGGGGCTACACCTTC

D: -
J: TRBJ2-1
size: -
V: TRBV7-2
CDR3: CASSLGLAGSPGNEQFF
DNA: TGTGCCAGCAGCTTAGGGTTGGCGGGATCACCGGGAAATGAGCAGTTCTTC

D: TRBD1
J: TRBJ2-4
size: -
V: TRBV19
CDR3: CASSTRQGSGNIQYF
DNA: TGTGCCAGTAGTACCAGACAGGGGAGCGGAAACATTCAGTACTTC

D: -
J: TRBJ2-2
size: -
V: TRBV9
CDR3: CASSLTGELFF
DNA: TGTGCCAGCAGCCTTACCGGGGAGCTGTTTTTT

D: -
J: TRBJ2-1
size: -
V: TRBV7-9
CDR3: CASSPRPSSYNEQFF
DNA: TGTGCCAGCAGCCCGCGGCCGAGCTCCTACAATGAGCAGTTCTTC